The 18 T cell receptor beta chains reported below all come from one sample, sequenced in a study of OX40 agonist ivuxolimab in advanced cancers. Assay used: immunoSEQ multiplex PCR; TCRdb lists only in-frame clones, some missing. The repertoire consists of fewer than 50,000 clones, with roughly 90% occurring once and the leading ten covering approximately 0.6%. Specimen: CD4+ or CD8+ T cells sorted from blood, collected in a trial of the OX40 agonist ivuxolimab. All receptors come from an adult with an advanced solid tumor such as melanoma, head and neck, liver or kidney cancer.

A few counts support this clone. J is TRBJ1-1 and V is TRBV7-6, with D possibly TRBD1 on 6 matching bases. Germline V gene lookup returns CDR1 SGHVS and CDR2 FNYEAQ. This CDR3 region has 15 residues. The V end was cut by 5 bases, the J end by 0 bases, with 13 bases between. This chain's CDR3 is CASSPGGGLNTEAFF. The CDR3 bases are TGTGCCAGCAGCCCCGGTGGGGGGCTGAACACTGAAGCTTTCTTT.

The chain uses TRBV9 and TRBJ2-5, with D unclear. Germline CDR1 reads SGDLS; CDR2 reads YYNGEE. The CDR3 length is 13 residues. V was cut by 0 bases and J by 1 base, with 4 bases left in between. The CDR3 loop is CASSVGGQETQYF. CDR3 nucleotides: TGTGCCAGCAGCGTAGGGGGCCAAGAGACCCAGTACTTC.

The chain joins TRBV7-2 to TRBJ2-2, with 9 bases fitting TRBD1. CDR1 is SGHTA and CDR2 is FQGNSA in the germline V gene. The CDR3 contains 17 residues. The ends lost 3 bases at V and 5 bases at J; junction bases unmatched: 10. CDR3 sequence reads: CASSFLRQTGGTGELFF. In DNA, the CDR3 is TGTGCCAGCAGCTTCCTCCGACAGACAGGGGGGACCGGGGAGCTGTTTTTT.

The V call is TRBV5-1, the J call TRBJ1-1; D is possibly TRBD1 (5 bases). Germline lookup yields CDR1 SGHRS and CDR2 YFSETQ. Trimming pared 0 bases from V and 1 base from J, leaving 10 bases between. The CDR3 runs to 15 residues. The CDR3 DNA reads TGCGCCAGCAGCTTGGAACCCGGACAGAACACTGAAGCTTTCTTT. Residues: CASSLEPGQNTEAFF. Combining the CDR3 with reference TRBV5-1 and TRBJ1-1 gives the whole variable domain KAGVTQTPRYLIKTRGQQVTLSCSPISGHRSVSWYQQTPGQGLQFLFEYFSETQRNKGNFPGRFSGRQFSNSRSEMNVSTLELGDSALYLCASSLEPGQNTEAFFGQGTRLTVV.

The chain is built from TRBV7-8 and TRBJ1-2; no definite D call. Trimming stripped 3 bases from V and 5 bases from J, with 13 bases between. The CDR3 consists of 14 residues. Looked up from germline, CDR1 is SGHVS and CDR2 is FQNEAQ. CDR3 nucleotides: TGTGCCAGCAGCTTGAGGAACCTCCCTTATGGCTACACCTTC. Translation: CASSLRNLPYGYTF.

This sequence joins TRBV2 and TRBJ1-6; possibly TRBD1 for D (5 bases). Germline CDR1 is SNHLY and CDR2 is FYNNEI. The CDR3 has 15 residues. With 5 bases removed from V and 10 bases from J, the gap between germline ends came to 18 bases. The CDR3 DNA reads as TGTGCCAGCAGTCTCCGACGGGGGGGGGAGTCACCCCTCCACTTT. This codes for CASSLRRGGESPLHF. The full variable domain, completed using reference TRBV2 and TRBJ1-6, is EPEVTQTPSHQVTQMGQEVILRCVPISNHLYFYWYRQILGQKVEFLVSFYNNEISEKSEIFDDQFSVERPDGSNFTLKIRSTKLEDSAMYFCASSLRRGGESPLHFGNGTRLTVT.

The chain couples TRBV6-1 to TRBJ1-6, with D possibly being TRBD1 (6 bases). Trimming stripped 5 bases from V and 10 bases from J, with 18 bases between. The CDR3 runs 15 residues. Germline CDR1 and CDR2: MNHNS and SASEGT. CDR3 DNA: TGTGCCAGCAGTTGGGGGGGGCTTAAGGGATCACCCCTCCACTTT. It specifies CASSWGGLKGSPLHF.

The chain couples TRBV6-5 to TRBJ1-4, with unresolved D. CDR1 is MNHEY and CDR2 is SVGAGI in the germline V gene. This CDR3 has 12 residues. The V end was cut by 7 bases, the J end by 4 bases, with 7 bases between. This CDR3 is CASMGDNEKLFF. Written as DNA, the CDR3 is TGTGCCAGCATGGGCGATAATGAAAAACTGTTTTTT.

V and J are TRBV2 and TRBJ1-1; D is uncertain. V dropped 5 bases and J dropped 1 base, with 8 bases sitting between them. This CDR3 has 13 amino acids. The germline gives CDR1 SNHLY, CDR2 FYNNEI. The chain's CDR3 is CASSNTENTEAFF. The CDR3, as DNA: TGTGCCAGCAGTAATACAGAGAACACTGAAGCTTTCTTT. Supplemented by reference TRBV2 and TRBJ1-1, the full variable domain reads EPEVTQTPSHQVTQMGQEVILRCVPISNHLYFYWYRQILGQKVEFLVSFYNNEISEKSEIFDDQFSVERPDGSNFTLKIRSTKLEDSAMYFCASSNTENTEAFFGQGTRLTVV.

The V gene is TRBV7-3, the J gene TRBJ2-2; D may be TRBD1 (6 bases). This CDR3 contains 15 residues. Per the germline V gene, CDR1 is SGHTA and CDR2 is FQGTGA. Between the trimmed V and J ends, which lost 4 bases and 2 bases, there was a span of 11 bases. CDR3 nucleotides: TGTGCCAGCAGCTCGACAGGACGAAACACCGGGGAGCTGTTTTTT. This sequence encodes CASSSTGRNTGELFF.

This sequence joins TRBV6-5 and TRBJ1-2; no firm D call. V lost 0 bases, J lost 8 bases, and 16 bases lay in between. CDR1 and CDR2 from the germline V gene are MNHEY and SVGAGI. The CDR3 sequence is 15 residues long. In nucleotides, the CDR3 is TGTGCCAGCAGTTACTCGACTATCCAGTCGAAGGGCTACACCTTC. It yields the protein CASSYSTIQSKGYTF.

This chain links TRBV5-1 with TRBJ1-5; 7 nucleotides line up with TRBD1. This CDR3 is built from 14 residues. After removal of 4 bases from V and 5 bases from J, the junction contained 6 bases not matched to a gene. Germline CDR1 SGHRS, CDR2 YFSETQ. The CDR3 sequence is CASSPSTGDQPQHF. In DNA, the CDR3 is TGCGCCAGCAGCCCGTCCACAGGGGATCAGCCCCAGCATTTT.

DNA of the CDR3: TGTGCCAGCAGCTTGTCAGCAGTGTACCAAGAGACCCAGTACTTC. Protein sequence: CASSLSAVYQETQYF. The chain uses TRBV5-5 and TRBJ2-5; D not resolved. CDR1 is SGHKS, CDR2 YYEKEE, per germline (reference sequence). The length of the CDR3 is 15 residues. The germline V and J ends were trimmed by 1 base and 0 bases, with 10 bases remaining between them. The entire variable domain, with the rest obtained from reference TRBV5-5 and TRBJ2-5, is as follows: DAGVTQSPTHLIKTRGQQVTLRCSPISGHKSVSWYQQVLGQGPQFIFQYYEKEERGRGNFPDRFSARQFPNYSSELNVNALLLGDSALYLCASSLSAVYQETQYFGPGTRLLVL.

The chain uses TRBV11-2 and TRBJ1-2; TRBD1 might be the D (5 bases). The V end was cut by 5 bases, the J end by 4 bases, with 17 bases between. This CDR3 comprises 15 residues. Germline lookup yields CDR1 SGHAT and CDR2 FQNNGV. Written as DNA, the CDR3 is TGTGCCAGCAGCCCTTTCTGGGGGGAAAGCTATGGCTACACCTTC. Its protein is CASSPFWGESYGYTF.

This chain links TRBV18 with TRBJ2-7; D is perhaps TRBD1 (5 bases). The V end lost 8 bases, the J end lost 7 bases, and 18 bases lay between the germline ends. Germline V gene sequence: CDR1 KGHSH, CDR2 LQKENI. CDR3 length: 13 residues. CDR3 DNA sequence: TGTGCCAGCGCACGCAGGGAACCTAGGGAGCAGTACTTC. It yields the protein CASARREPREQYF.

V gene TRBV6-5 combines with J gene TRBJ1-1, with D unresolved. Trimming removed 4 bases at V and 1 base at J, with 13 bases between. The germline gives CDR1 MNHEY, CDR2 SVGAGI. The CDR3 covers 15 residues. CDR3 residues: CASSSPSRGNTEAFF. DNA for the CDR3: TGTGCCAGCAGTTCCCCCTCGAGAGGGAACACTGAAGCTTTCTTT.

The rearrangement joins TRBV2 to TRBJ1-2, with D hard to call. Germline CDR1 is SNHLY and CDR2 is FYNNEI. The CDR3 runs to 14 residues. V lost 7 bases to trimming and J lost 0 bases, with 12 bases between them. The CDR3 nucleotides are TGTGCCAGCAAGGTCGAGTTTTCTAACTATGGCTACACCTTC. It yields the protein CASKVEFSNYGYTF.

A few counts support this clone. This chain links TRBV4-1 with TRBJ2-3; TRBD2 might be the D (6 bases). In germline, CDR1 is MGHRA, CDR2 YSYEKL. V lost 2 bases and J 6 bases, leaving 9 bases between the germline ends. The CDR3 totals 13 residues. This chain's CDR3 is CASSQLGGDTQYF. DNA for the CDR3: TGCGCCAGCAGCCAACTAGGAGGGGATACGCAGTATTTT.